The 16 T cell receptor beta chains below come from one sample, sequenced in a study of T cell responses to AZD1222 COVID-19 vaccine. Method: immunoSEQ multiplex PCR; TCRdb's copy keeps in-frame clones and lacks some. This repertoire shows about 130,000 clones, under 95% found once; its top ten account for around 3.3%. Sequenced material: peripheral blood, taken on day 0 of AZD1222 vaccination. The origin of the receptors is an adult in good health.

J is TRBJ1-4 and V is TRBV2; TRBD1 matches at 10 bases. The CDR3 consists of 14 residues. J was trimmed by 6 bases and V by 6 bases; bases with no gene match: 4. The V gene's germline CDR1 is SNHLY and CDR2 FYNNEI. CDR3 sequence: CASRFGTGDEKLFF. CDR3 in DNA: TGTGCCAGCAGATTCGGGACAGGGGATGAAAAACTGTTTTTT.

The chain links TRBV2 to TRBJ2-3; D possibly corresponds to TRBD2 (6 bases). Germline lookup yields CDR1 SNHLY and CDR2 FYNNEI. This CDR3 comprises 13 residues. The ends were cut back, 8 bases at V and 5 bases at J, with 14 bases in the middle. The CDR3 loop reads CASSGGNIDTQYF. DNA for the CDR3: TGTGCCAGCTCGGGCGGGAATATAGATACGCAGTATTTT.

The chain joins TRBV29-1 to TRBJ2-1, with D possibly TRBD2 on 6 matching bases. CDR3 length: 14 amino acids. V was shortened by 0 bases and J by 6 bases, with 12 bases between the two germline ends. Germline CDR1 and CDR2: SQVTM and ANQGSEA. The CDR3 nucleotides read TGCAGCGTTGAAGACCCTAGCGTAGGCAATGAGCAGTTCTTC. It is translated as CSVEDPSVGNEQFF.

This clone was recorded a few times. The chain couples TRBV9 to TRBJ2-1; 7 bases are a match to TRBD1. Germline values: CDR1 SGDLS, CDR2 YYNGEE. V lost 2 bases and J lost 12; bases outside the gene matches: 8. CDR3 length: 13 amino acids. The CDR3, as DNA: TGTGCCAGCAGCGTGGGACAGTTTGGGGGGCAGTTCTTC. It specifies CASSVGQFGGQFF. Filled out from reference TRBV9 and TRBJ2-1, the complete variable domain reads DSGVTQTPKHLITATGQRVTLRCSPRSGDLSVYWYQQSLDQGLQFLIQYYNGEERAKGNILERFSAQQFPDLHSELNLSSLELGDSALYFCASSVGQFGGQFFGPGTRLTVL.

This clone was picked up one time. This chain uses TRBV28 with TRBJ1-2, with D perhaps matching TRBD1 (5 bases). V was shortened by 3 bases and J by 12 bases, with 23 bases between the two germline ends. Germline lookup yields CDR1 MDHEN and CDR2 SYDVKM. This CDR3 has 15 amino acids. The CDR3 bases are TGTGCCAGCAGTTTCGTCGGCAGGGTGGATCCGACCCACACCTTC. Its translation is CASSFVGRVDPTHTF.

This clone was picked up one time. This chain uses TRBV2 with TRBJ1-2; 8 bases match TRBD1. Trimming removed 7 bases from V and 7 bases from J; junction bases left unmatched: 8. The CDR3 is 13 residues long. CDR1 and CDR2 (germline): SNHLY, FYNNEI. CDR3 sequence reads: CASTADRVGGYTF. CDR3 DNA: TGTGCCAGCACCGCGGACAGGGTGGGTGGCTACACCTTC.

The sample holds one count of this clone. The chain couples TRBV28 to TRBJ1-3; D is undetermined. With 3 bases removed from V and 4 bases from J, the gap between germline ends came to 10 bases. Germline V gene lookup returns CDR1 MDHEN and CDR2 SYDVKM. The CDR3 totals 14 residues. The CDR3 region has the DNA TGTGCCAGCAGTTTGATGGCAACAGGAAACACCATATATTTT. It translates to CASSLMATGNTIYF.

The gene calls are TRBV3-1 (or the pseudogene TRBV3-2) and TRBJ2-1, with TRBD2 matching over 13 bases. Per the germline V gene, CDR1 is LGHDT and CDR2 is YNNKEL (reference sequence). Losses at the gene ends were 6 bases for V and 8 bases for J; bases not matched to a gene: 10. The CDR3 is 16 amino acids. The chain's CDR3 is CASRAGLAGIGDEQFF. The CDR3 nucleotides are TGTGCCAGCAGGGCGGGACTAGCGGGAATTGGAGATGAGCAGTTCTTC.

V gene TRBV4-3 combines with J gene TRBJ1-4; 10 bases align to TRBD1. The V and J ends lost 4 bases and 7 bases, in that order; junction bases with no gene match: 6. This CDR3 is built from 15 residues. Germline CDR1 LGHNA, CDR2 YSLEER. The CDR3 reads CASSPAGQGSEKLFF. The DNA of the CDR3 is TGCGCCAGCAGCCCCGCGGGACAGGGGTCTGAAAAACTGTTTTTT.

As DNA, the CDR3 is TGTGCCAGCAGTTTTTCTGGTTTTGGGACAACACCTTTAGAGCAGTACTTC. Amino acid sequence: CASSFSGFGTTPLEQYF. The chain employs TRBV27 and TRBJ2-7; D perhaps matches TRBD1 (6 bases). Germline CDR1 MNHEY, CDR2 SMNVEV (reference sequence). With 3 bases removed from V and 7 bases from J, the gap between germline ends came to 25 bases. This CDR3 has 17 residues.

Written as DNA, the CDR3 is TGTGCCGGTAGGGGATACTCTGGAAACACCATATATTTT. Residues: CAGRGYSGNTIYF. The V gene is TRBV28, the J gene TRBJ1-3; D may be TRBD1 (5 bases). V lost 11 bases and J lost 0, with 11 bases in between. The germline gives CDR1 MDHEN, CDR2 SYDVKM. The CDR3 consists of 13 residues.

The chain joins TRBV6-5 to TRBJ1-6; D remains ambiguous. The CDR3 loop spans 14 amino acids. The germline gives CDR1 MNHEY, CDR2 SVGAGI. V gave up 2 bases and J gave up 9 bases, with 11 bases separating them. The CDR3 bases are TGTGCCAGCAGTTACGGAGACATCATTTCACCCCTCCACTTT. As protein: CASSYGDIISPLHF.

The chain joins TRBV29-1 to TRBJ2-1; D not certain. This CDR3 region has 14 residues. CDR1 is SQVTM and CDR2 is ANQGSEA in the germline V gene. Trimming took off 6 bases at V and 0 bases at J, with 12 bases between the two ends. CDR3 bases: TGCAGCGTCGCGAGCAGAAGCTCCTACAATGAGCAGTTCTTC. This gives the protein CSVASRSSYNEQFF.

The V and J genes are TRBV25-1 and TRBJ2-3; D remains ambiguous. Germline V gives CDR1 MGHDK, CDR2 SYGVNS. Trimming shortened V by 2 bases and J by 2 bases, and 8 bases separated the two germline ends. This CDR3 comprises 14 residues. The CDR3 DNA sequence: TGTGCCAGCAGTGAAGAGCTGTCCACAGATACGCAGTATTTT. Encoded protein: CASSEELSTDTQYF.

The V and J genes are TRBV5-4 and TRBJ1-2; perhaps TRBD1 as D (6 bases). Trimming removed 3 bases from V and 2 bases from J, with 11 bases in between. The CDR3 runs to 14 residues. Germline V lookup: CDR1 SGHNT, CDR2 YYREEE (reference sequence). The chain's CDR3 is CASSWSTGNYGYTF. For the CDR3, the DNA is TGTGCCAGCAGCTGGAGCACAGGGAACTATGGCTACACCTTC.

The chain has TRBV12-3 or TRBV12-4 and TRBJ2-5; TRBD1 agrees at 7 bases. V gave up 3 bases and J gave up 4 bases; unmatched junction bases: 2. The CDR3 extends over 13 amino acids. CDR3 region: CASSLNRGETQYF. Written as DNA, the CDR3 is TGTGCCAGCAGTTTGAACAGGGGAGAGACCCAGTACTTC.